The 3 T cell receptor beta chains below come from one sample, sequenced in a study of blood T cell repertoires in COVID-19. Only in-frame clones appear in the TCRdb table, and some are missing; sequencing was by immunoSEQ multiplex PCR. This table has about 94,000 clones, more than 65% appearing once. The specimen was peripheral blood. Receptors were obtained from a man in his 70s with COVID-19, enrolled during active disease.

This clone was recorded a few times. The V gene is TRBV10-2, the J gene TRBJ2-7, with a tentative D call TRBD2 (6 bases). Germline CDR1 and CDR2: WSHSY and SAAADI. This CDR3 region has 17 residues. Trimming took off 7 bases at V and 0 bases at J, with 22 bases between the two ends. The CDR3, as DNA: TGCGCCAGCATGGCCCGGAAAACTAGCCTTGGCTCCTACGAGCAGTACTTC. This codes for CASMARKTSLGSYEQYF.

The CDR3 DNA reads TGTGCCAGCAGTGTGGGACAACCTGGGAACAATGAGCAGTTCTTC. Its protein product is CASSVGQPGNNEQFF. This chain connects TRBV11-3 to TRBJ2-1; D may be TRBD1 (6 bases). Per the germline V gene, CDR1 is SGHNT and CDR2 is YENEEA. This CDR3 region has 15 residues. V lost 6 bases to trimming and J lost 5 bases, with 17 bases between them.

The J gene is TRBJ2-3, the V gene TRBV15; 10 bases match TRBD2. This CDR3 spans 19 amino acids. After removal of 1 base from V and 1 base from J, the junction contained 11 bases not matched to a gene. Germline CDR1 reads LNHNV; CDR2 reads YYDKDF (reference sequence). CDR3: CATSRGGSGGLVGTDTQYF. The CDR3 DNA is TGTGCCACCAGCAGAGGGGGTAGCGGGGGGTTGGTAGGCACAGATACGCAGTATTTT.